This TCR beta chain was obtained from a study of tumor-infiltrating lymphocytes in primary liver carcinoma (dated by TCRdb to the late 2010s). Describing the broader study: Of the five patients (three men and two women, aged 30 to 69 years), four had hepatocellular carcinoma and one had combined HCC and intrahepatic cholangiocarcinoma. The five patients had tumors of stage T1-T3 N0M0, with maximum diameters ranging from about 4.2 to 10 cm. Each sample produced roughly 3.5 to 7.13 million productive TCRbeta reads, and read depth showed no significant difference between tissue types. For each liver tumor, the study sampled five regions along with adjacent normal tissue and blood, and applied TCRbeta repertoire sequencing, expression microarrays and whole-exome sequencing. A total of roughly 35 specimens from 5 patients underwent TCRbeta repertoire sequencing, comprising about 25 tumor regions, 5 adjacent noncancerous liver tissues and 5 peripheral blood samples. Agilent mRNA microarray profiling was performed on the approximately 27 tumor region samples to relate TCRbeta repertoire diversity to the local molecular phenotype. High reproducibility was observed for the technical replicate repertoires, with mean shared-clone rates about 0.89 and correlation coefficients above 0.95.

Broader findings and caveats from the paper: Only the TCR beta chain was sequenced, which likely underestimates true repertoire diversity because unpaired alpha chains were not captured. Repertoire overlap was higher between tumor regions (mean around 35%) than tumor-adjacent (around 17%) or tumor-blood (approximately 15%) pairs, consistent with antigen-driven expansion. The top 250 clones made up a significantly larger repertoire fraction in tumors than in blood (p = 0.039). The study included only four to six patients, and the authors note findings should be validated in a larger study. Only about 8-25% of top clones were found in all five regions of a tumor, suggesting spatial heterogeneity of tumor-infiltrating T cells. Since the samples were bulk and unsorted, there was no way to compare CD4+ and CD8+ T cell repertoires.

Starting from about 500 ng total RNA, TCRbeta-specific cDNA was produced by reverse transcription with a constant-region primer and ProtoScript II reverse transcriptase. Construction of the TCRbeta libraries relied on three nested rounds of multiplex PCR, following a slightly modified ARM-PCR procedure. Sample barcodes and Illumina adapters were added in a final 25-cycle PCR with Deep VentR polymerase. Before sequencing, amplicons of 200-500 bp were gel-purified using a QIAquick gel extraction kit. The TCRbeta amplicons were sequenced with 250-bp paired-end reads on an Illumina HiSeq 2500. In the original analysis: To recover full CDR3 sequences, reads were quality-trimmed using Trimmomatic v0.33 and paired reads were then merged using FLASH v1.2.11. MiGEC v1.2.1b assigned V, D and J germline segments to the rearranged TCRbeta sequences. VDJtools v1.0.0 computed clonotype statistics and Shannon-Wiener diversity indices. Except for diversity analysis, only the 250 most abundant clonotypes of each sample were used in subsequent analyses to reduce sampling bias. Using fastp trimming at Q25 and MiXCR clonotype assembly, TCRdb reanalyzed the public sequencing data and kept in-frame beta chains. Identical CDR3 protein sequences are pooled into one entry, listed with their most common genes and DNA. What appears here as the V and J calls and clone size reflects TCRdb's work, not the paper's. This sample lists roughly 100,000 distinct CDR3 sequences; around three quarters were detected once. Around 9.1% of the sample is held by the ten biggest clonotypes.

Total RNA and DNA were co-extracted without cell sorting from about 19-30 mg of bulk tissue using the AllPrep DNA/RNA mini kit. Between November 2015 and 2016, about five patients in China with histopathologically diagnosed primary liver carcinoma had surgical resection. Patients had chronic HBV infection and were treatment-naive at sampling. Five spatially separated regions were sampled per tumor: superior, inferior, left-lateral and right-lateral poles, plus the tumor centre. Histology showed that every tumor sample contained more than 90% viable tumor cells. Each fresh piece of tumor and adjacent tissue was cut in two, with one half stored in RNAlater at -80 degrees C and the other half sent for histology. Of note for this clonotype: The target of this receptor is not known. No qualities accompany the bases; no much larger clone lies one base away.

The specimen was liver tumor tissue from sampling region 5. The sample's cell subset or site label is to be understood as: tumor region T5, tumor centre. The receptor was isolated from a woman aged 55-75 years with primary liver carcinoma and hepatitis B virus infection.

CDR3 reads: CASSLEAGITDTQYF. In nucleotides, the sequence is TGTGCCAGCAGCTTAGAGGCAGGGATCACAGATACGCAGTATTTT. This chain joins TRBV7-9 to TRBJ2-3; D gene: possibly TRBD1, on 5 matching bases. Deletion took 1 base off V and 2 bases off J, with a span of 10 bases between the germline ends. The germline V gene (reference sequence) yields SEHNR for CDR1 and FQNEAQ for CDR2. The CDR3 contains 15 residues, cysteine and phenylalanine counted. The only DNA kept is the CDR3, 45 bases in frame from the first base. The entire variable domain, with the stretches around the CDR3 drawn from the reference TRBV7-9 and TRBJ2-3 proteins, is DTGVSQNPRHKITKRGQNVTFRCDPISEHNRLYWYRQTLGQGPEFLTYFQNEAQLEKSRLLSDRFSAERPKGSFSTLEIQRTEQGDSAMYLCASSLEAGITDTQYFGPGTRLTVL.